This is a list of T cell receptor beta chains from one sample in a study of T-cell reconstitution after alpha-beta-depleted transplantation in children. TCRdb ran MiXCR on the PCR reads and lists one entry per CDR3 protein. The sample gives 260,000 or so distinct CDR3 sequences, about 12% of which show up once; roughly 2.6% is in the top ten. This specimen consisted of PBMCs from the stem cell graft donor, obtained from the stem cell graft. Receptors were obtained from a human donor who donated a stem cell graft to a child with acute lymphoblastic leukemia. Both conserved end residues are part of each CDR3. A D gene is named only where the DNA matches it firmly. Size is omitted from some rows. Given values are once, few, many or a class for expanded clones.

clone size: many
V gene: TRBV27
J gene: TRBJ2-2
D gene: -
CDR3 DNA: TGTGCCAGCAGACGGGGGCCCGAGAACACCGGGGAGCTGTTTTTT
CDR3 protein: CASRRGPENTGELFF

clone size: -
V gene: TRBV18
J gene: TRBJ1-1
D gene: -
CDR3 DNA: TGTGCCAGCTCACCCAGGGGATCTACTAACACTGAAGCTTTCTTT
CDR3 protein: CASSPRGSTNTEAFF

clone size: many
V gene: TRBV5-1
J gene: TRBJ1-1
D gene: -
CDR3 DNA: TGCGCCAGCAGCCCGCTGGCAGGCATGAACACTGAAGCTTTCTTT
CDR3 protein: CASSPLAGMNTEAFF

clone size: -
V gene: TRBV30
J gene: TRBJ1-5
D gene: -
CDR3 DNA: TGTGCCTGGGAACCAGACCGGAATCAGCCCCAGCATTTT
CDR3 protein: CAWEPDRNQPQHF

clone size: many
V gene: TRBV28
J gene: TRBJ2-5
D gene: TRBD2
CDR3 DNA: TGTGCCAGCAGTTTATTAGCGGGGGACCAAGAGACCCAGTACTTC
CDR3 protein: CASSLLAGDQETQYF

clone size: many
V gene: TRBV6-6
J gene: TRBJ2-7
D gene: TRBD2
CDR3 DNA: TGTGCCAGCAGTTCTGAGGGACTATTCTGCTGGTTC
CDR3 protein: CASSSEGLFCWF

clone size: many
V gene: TRBV19
J gene: TRBJ2-7
D gene: -
CDR3 DNA: TGTGCCAGTAGTATAGGAACATCGGACGTATCCTACTACGAGCAGTACTTC
CDR3 protein: CASSIGTSDVSYYEQYF

clone size: many
V gene: TRBV12-3/TRBV12-4
J gene: TRBJ1-5
D gene: -
CDR3 DNA: TGTGCCAGCAGTTTGGAGGCAGGCGTCGATCAGCCCCAGCATTTT
CDR3 protein: CASSLEAGVDQPQHF

clone size: many
V gene: TRBV20-1
J gene: TRBJ2-1
D gene: -
CDR3 DNA: TGCAGTGCTTTACCGGGAGAAACCCCCTACAATGAGCAGTTCTTC
CDR3 protein: CSALPGETPYNEQFF

clone size: many
V gene: TRBV5-6
J gene: TRBJ2-5
D gene: TRBD2
CDR3 DNA: TGTGCCAGCAGCCGTTCTGGGAGGGGTCTTGGGGAGACCCAGTACTTC
CDR3 protein: CASSRSGRGLGETQYF

clone size: many
V gene: TRBV10-3
J gene: TRBJ2-3
D gene: -
CDR3 DNA: TGTGCCATCAGTGAGCGGGACCGTAGCACAGATACGCAGTATTTT
CDR3 protein: CAISERDRSTDTQYF

clone size: many
V gene: TRBV24-1
J gene: TRBJ2-5
D gene: -
CDR3 DNA: TGTGCCACCAGTGACGACAGCGAGACCCAGTACTTC
CDR3 protein: CATSDDSETQYF

clone size: -
V gene: TRBV6-5
J gene: TRBJ1-2
D gene: TRBD1
CDR3 DNA: TGTGCCAGCAGTTCGGGGACAGGGACTTATGGGGATGGCTACACCTTC
CDR3 protein: CASSSGTGTYGDGYTF

clone size: many
V gene: TRBV24-1
J gene: TRBJ2-3
D gene: -
CDR3 DNA: TGTGCCACCAGTGACCTAGTGGGGGATACGCAGTATTTT
CDR3 protein: CATSDLVGDTQYF

clone size: few
V gene: TRBV4-2
J gene: TRBJ2-7
D gene: -
CDR3 DNA: TGTGCCAGCAGCCCGGGACTTAACTCCTACGAGCAGTACTTC
CDR3 protein: CASSPGLNSYEQYF

clone size: few
V gene: TRBV12-3/TRBV12-4
J gene: TRBJ1-5
D gene: TRBD1
CDR3 DNA: TGTGCCAGCAGTTTAACAGGGTGGACAGGGGTCGGTCAGCCCCAGCATTTT
CDR3 protein: CASSLTGWTGVGQPQHF

clone size: -
V gene: TRBV7-6
J gene: TRBJ2-1
D gene: -
CDR3 DNA: TGTGCCAGCAGCTGGGGGGAAAATGAGCAGTTCTTC
CDR3 protein: CASSWGENEQFF

clone size: many
V gene: TRBV12-3/TRBV12-4
J gene: TRBJ2-5
D gene: -
CDR3 DNA: TGTGCCAGCAGACTCGGACAGCTTCAAGAGACCCAGTACTTC
CDR3 protein: CASRLGQLQETQYF

clone size: many
V gene: TRBV20-1
J gene: TRBJ2-5
D gene: TRBD2
CDR3 DNA: TGCAGTGCCCATCCGGGGGGAGGCCAAGAGACCCAGTACTTC
CDR3 protein: CSAHPGGGQETQYF

clone size: -
V gene: TRBV23-1
J gene: TRBJ2-7
D gene: TRBD2
CDR3 DNA: TGCGCCAGCTTCCCGGGGGGGCTCTACGAGCAGTACTTC
CDR3 protein: CASFPGGLYEQYF

clone size: many
V gene: TRBV27
J gene: TRBJ1-1
D gene: -
CDR3 DNA: TGTGCCAGCAGTTTCCTGGGCGGTGGTGCTTTCTTT
CDR3 protein: CASSFLGGGAFF

clone size: -
V gene: TRBV29-1
J gene: TRBJ1-2
D gene: -
CDR3 DNA: TGCAGCGCCGGAGCTTTTCGGAATAACTATGGCTACACCTTC
CDR3 protein: CSAGAFRNNYGYTF

clone size: many
V gene: TRBV4-3
J gene: TRBJ2-7
D gene: -
CDR3 DNA: TGCGCCAGCAGCCAAGATTTGGTCGGGCCAAGGGACGAGCAGTACTTC
CDR3 protein: CASSQDLVGPRDEQYF

clone size: many
V gene: TRBV7-2
J gene: TRBJ2-2
D gene: -
CDR3 DNA: TGTGCCAGCAGCCCCACCCGGGGGAACACCGGGGAGCTGTTTTTT
CDR3 protein: CASSPTRGNTGELFF

clone size: many
V gene: TRBV12-3/TRBV12-4
J gene: TRBJ2-1
D gene: -
CDR3 DNA: TGTGCCAGCAGTGCTGCCGGGGGGCGGGAGCAGTTCTTC
CDR3 protein: CASSAAGGREQFF

clone size: -
V gene: TRBV4-2
J gene: TRBJ1-2
D gene: -
CDR3 DNA: TGTGCCATGGGCCCCGCCCCAGGAGGGTCGGCTAACTATGGCTACACCTTC
CDR3 protein: CAMGPAPGGSANYGYTF

clone size: many
V gene: TRBV4-2
J gene: TRBJ2-7
D gene: -
CDR3 DNA: TGTGCCAGCAGCCAAGTTGGCGGGTCGAGCTCCTACGAGCAGTACTTC
CDR3 protein: CASSQVGGSSSYEQYF

clone size: few
V gene: TRBV3-1
J gene: TRBJ2-5
D gene: -
CDR3 DNA: TGTGCCAGCAGCCAAGCCCGGGGACGGCAAGAGACCCAGTACTTC
CDR3 protein: CASSQARGRQETQYF

clone size: many
V gene: TRBV20-1
J gene: TRBJ1-1
D gene: -
CDR3 DNA: TGCAGTGCTAGACCCCCGGGCCCCTACACTGAAGCTTTCTTT
CDR3 protein: CSARPPGPYTEAFF

clone size: -
V gene: TRBV29-1
J gene: TRBJ1-1
D gene: TRBD1
CDR3 DNA: TGCAGCGTTGATAATTTTCGGGACAGGGGTCGCTTGAACACTGAAGCTTTCTTT
CDR3 protein: CSVDNFRDRGRLNTEAFF

clone size: many
V gene: TRBV12-3/TRBV12-4
J gene: TRBJ2-2
D gene: -
CDR3 DNA: TGTGCCAGCAGTTTACAGGGGAGGGCCGGGGAGCTGTTTTTT
CDR3 protein: CASSLQGRAGELFF

clone size: many
V gene: TRBV7-8
J gene: TRBJ1-5
D gene: -
CDR3 DNA: TGTGCCAGCAGCTTTGGGGGCATGCAGCCCCAGCATTTT
CDR3 protein: CASSFGGMQPQHF

clone size: -
V gene: TRBV28
J gene: TRBJ2-7
D gene: -
CDR3 DNA: TGTGCCAGCAGTCCCACCGGGACGTTCTCCTACGAGCAGTACTTC
CDR3 protein: CASSPTGTFSYEQYF

clone size: many
V gene: TRBV9
J gene: TRBJ2-3
D gene: TRBD2
CDR3 DNA: TGTGCCAGCAGCCCCGAGCCCGGGACTAGCTTGGCGCAGTATTTT
CDR3 protein: CASSPEPGTSLAQYF

clone size: many
V gene: TRBV7-9
J gene: TRBJ1-4
D gene: -
CDR3 DNA: TGTGCCAGCAGCACGGACGGTGAAAAACTGTTTTTT
CDR3 protein: CASSTDGEKLFF

clone size: -
V gene: TRBV6-2/TRBV6-3
J gene: TRBJ2-4
D gene: TRBD2
CDR3 DNA: TGTGCCAGCAGTTACCGGGGGGTATCATGGAACATTCAGTACTTC
CDR3 protein: CASSYRGVSWNIQYF

clone size: many
V gene: TRBV29-1
J gene: TRBJ2-3
D gene: -
CDR3 DNA: TGCAGCGTTGAAGGGGGGCGCAGCACAGATACGCAGTATTTT
CDR3 protein: CSVEGGRSTDTQYF

clone size: many
V gene: TRBV6-1
J gene: TRBJ1-4
D gene: -
CDR3 DNA: TGTGCCAGCAGTGAAATTTATGAAAAACTGTTTTTT
CDR3 protein: CASSEIYEKLFF

clone size: -
V gene: TRBV15
J gene: TRBJ1-1
D gene: -
CDR3 DNA: TGTGCCACCAGCAGAGACCCAGGGCGCAGTGAAGCTTTCTTT
CDR3 protein: CATSRDPGRSEAFF

clone size: few
V gene: TRBV12-3/TRBV12-4
J gene: TRBJ2-2
D gene: -
CDR3 DNA: TGTGCCAGCAGCCGAGGCGGGGACCCCGGGGAGCTGTTTTTT
CDR3 protein: CASSRGGDPGELFF

clone size: few
V gene: TRBV4-3
J gene: TRBJ2-7
D gene: TRBD2
CDR3 DNA: TGCGCCAGCAGCCAAGGATACCGGGACTACACCTACGAGCAGTACTTC
CDR3 protein: CASSQGYRDYTYEQYF

clone size: many
V gene: TRBV6-1
J gene: TRBJ2-3
D gene: TRBD1
CDR3 DNA: TGTGCCAGCAGCTCACAGGGGCCGAGCACAGATACGCAGTATTTT
CDR3 protein: CASSSQGPSTDTQYF

clone size: -
V gene: TRBV6-5
J gene: TRBJ1-2
D gene: -
CDR3 DNA: TGTGCCAGCAGTAACTCCCAGGGTACGTCCGATGGCTACACCTTC
CDR3 protein: CASSNSQGTSDGYTF

clone size: many
V gene: TRBV20-1
J gene: TRBJ2-1
D gene: TRBD2
CDR3 DNA: TGCAGTGGGGAGGGGACCTACAATGAGCAGTTCTTC
CDR3 protein: CSGEGTYNEQFF

clone size: -
V gene: TRBV12-3/TRBV12-4
J gene: TRBJ1-1
D gene: TRBD1
CDR3 DNA: TGTGCCAGCACCCATCTAGGACAGGGCGGAACTGAAGCTTTCTTT
CDR3 protein: CASTHLGQGGTEAFF

clone size: many
V gene: TRBV14
J gene: TRBJ2-7
D gene: -
CDR3 DNA: TGTGCCAGCAGCCAAACTTCAGTGTACGAGCAGTACTTC
CDR3 protein: CASSQTSVYEQYF

clone size: -
V gene: TRBV7-9
J gene: TRBJ1-2
D gene: -
CDR3 DNA: TGTGCCAGCAGCTTATCATGGGACTACAATGGCTACACCTTC
CDR3 protein: CASSLSWDYNGYTF

clone size: many
V gene: TRBV29-1
J gene: TRBJ2-3
D gene: -
CDR3 DNA: TGCAGCGTGCACAGGGACCGACCAGATACGCAGTATTTT
CDR3 protein: CSVHRDRPDTQYF

clone size: many
V gene: TRBV15
J gene: TRBJ1-5
D gene: -
CDR3 DNA: TGTGCCACCGGAATAGCACTCCCCCCGAACAATCAGCCCCAGCATTTT
CDR3 protein: CATGIALPPNNQPQHF

clone size: few
V gene: TRBV19
J gene: TRBJ1-5
D gene: TRBD1
CDR3 DNA: TGTGCCAGTAGTCTCCGGGACAGGGCGCTTTATAGCAATCAGCCCCAGCATTTT
CDR3 protein: CASSLRDRALYSNQPQHF

clone size: many
V gene: TRBV7-8
J gene: TRBJ1-5
D gene: -
CDR3 DNA: TGTGCCAGCAGCTTAGTCGTCCCAGAGCCCCAGCATTTT
CDR3 protein: CASSLVVPEPQHF

clone size: many
V gene: TRBV7-2
J gene: TRBJ1-2
D gene: -
CDR3 DNA: TGTGCCAGCAGCTCCGTGGGGGCAGGGGATGGCTACACCTTC
CDR3 protein: CASSSVGAGDGYTF

clone size: many
V gene: TRBV5-1
J gene: TRBJ1-1
D gene: -
CDR3 DNA: TGCGCCAGCAGCCCAGGAGTGAACACTGAAGCTTTCTTT
CDR3 protein: CASSPGVNTEAFF

clone size: many
V gene: TRBV6-5
J gene: TRBJ1-1
D gene: -
CDR3 DNA: TGTGCCAGCAGCTACAGGGTGGAGACTGAAGCTTTCTTT
CDR3 protein: CASSYRVETEAFF

clone size: many
V gene: TRBV12-3/TRBV12-4
J gene: TRBJ2-7
D gene: -
CDR3 DNA: TGTGCCAGCAGCACGAAGGGGGGTGTCGAGCAGTACTTC
CDR3 protein: CASSTKGGVEQYF